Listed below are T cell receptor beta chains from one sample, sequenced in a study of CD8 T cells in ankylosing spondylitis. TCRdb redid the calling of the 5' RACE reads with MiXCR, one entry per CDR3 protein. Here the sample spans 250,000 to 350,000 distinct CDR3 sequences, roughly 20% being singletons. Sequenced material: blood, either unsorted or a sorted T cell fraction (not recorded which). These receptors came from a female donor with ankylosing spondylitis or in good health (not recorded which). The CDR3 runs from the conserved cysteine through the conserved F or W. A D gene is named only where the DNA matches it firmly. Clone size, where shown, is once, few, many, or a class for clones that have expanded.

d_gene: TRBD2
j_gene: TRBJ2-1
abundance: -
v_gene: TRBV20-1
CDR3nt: TGCAGTGCGAGACTAGCGGGAGTCCCCCGTGAGCAGTTCTTC
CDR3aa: CSARLAGVPREQFF

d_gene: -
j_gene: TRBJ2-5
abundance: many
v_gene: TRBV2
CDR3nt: TGTGCCAGCAGTGAAACCAGGGTCAAGAAGGAGACCCAGTACTTC
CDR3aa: CASSETRVKKETQYF

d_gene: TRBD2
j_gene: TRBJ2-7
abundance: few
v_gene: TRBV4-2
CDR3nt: TGTGCCAGCAGCCAAGTCCATAGCGGGAGCTACTACGAGCAGTACTTC
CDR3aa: CASSQVHSGSYYEQYF

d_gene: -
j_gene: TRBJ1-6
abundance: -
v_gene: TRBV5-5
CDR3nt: TGTGCCAGCAGCTGGGAACCTTTAAGGAGTTCACCCCTCCACTTT
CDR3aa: CASSWEPLRSSPLHF

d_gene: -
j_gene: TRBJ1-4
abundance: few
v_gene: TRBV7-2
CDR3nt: TGTGCCAGCAGCTTAATGAGGGGGAATGAAAAACTGTTTTTT
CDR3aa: CASSLMRGNEKLFF

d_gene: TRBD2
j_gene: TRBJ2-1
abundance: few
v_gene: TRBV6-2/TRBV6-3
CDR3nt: TGTGCCAGCACCAGGACTAGGAGGCTTGAGGGTGAGCAGTTCTTC
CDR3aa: CASTRTRRLEGEQFF

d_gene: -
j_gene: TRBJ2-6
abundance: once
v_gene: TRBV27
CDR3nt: TGTGCCAGCACCTCCAGGAGCTCTGGGGCCAACGTCCTGACTTTC
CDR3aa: CASTSRSSGANVLTF

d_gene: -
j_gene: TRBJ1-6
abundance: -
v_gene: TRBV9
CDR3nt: TGTGCCAGCAGCCTTCAACCGGGGCACCATTCACCCCTCCACTTT
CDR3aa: CASSLQPGHHSPLHF

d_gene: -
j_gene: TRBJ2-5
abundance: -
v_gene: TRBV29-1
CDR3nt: TGCAGCGTTTATGGGAGCGGGGAGACCCAGTACTTC
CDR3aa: CSVYGSGETQYF

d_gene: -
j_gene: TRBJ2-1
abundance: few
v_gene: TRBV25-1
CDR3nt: TGTGCCAGCAGCGGGGTGCTAGTTGGTTACAATGAGCAGTTCTTC
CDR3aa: CASSGVLVGYNEQFF

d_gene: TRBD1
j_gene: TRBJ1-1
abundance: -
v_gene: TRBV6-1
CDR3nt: TGTGCCAGCACTAGACAGGGATGGGGCACTGAAGCTTTCTTT
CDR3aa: CASTRQGWGTEAFF

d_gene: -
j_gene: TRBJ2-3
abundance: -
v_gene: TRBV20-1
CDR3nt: TGCAGTGCTAGCTTGGGAGAAGGCACAGATACGCAGTATTTT
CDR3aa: CSASLGEGTDTQYF

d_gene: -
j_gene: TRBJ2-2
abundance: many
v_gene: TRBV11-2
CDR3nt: TGTGCCAGCAGCTCCGGGATCAACACCGGGGAGCTGTTTTTT
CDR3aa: CASSSGINTGELFF

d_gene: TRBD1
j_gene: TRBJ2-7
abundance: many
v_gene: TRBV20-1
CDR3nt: TGCAGTGCTAGACAGACAGGGCGCGAGCAGTACTTC
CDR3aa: CSARQTGREQYF

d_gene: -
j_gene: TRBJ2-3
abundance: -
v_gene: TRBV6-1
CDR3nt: TGTGCCAGCACCCGACTTAAACGCACAGATACGCAGTATTTT
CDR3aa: CASTRLKRTDTQYF

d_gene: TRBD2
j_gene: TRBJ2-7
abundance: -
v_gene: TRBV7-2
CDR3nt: TGTGCCAGCAGCGTGGGGGGGACTAGCCGGGGAGAGCAGTACTTC
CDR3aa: CASSVGGTSRGEQYF

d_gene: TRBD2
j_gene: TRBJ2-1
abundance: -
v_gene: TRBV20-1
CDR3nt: TGCAGTGCTAGAGACTCGGGACTAGCGTACTCTAGCTCCTACAATGAGCAGTTCTTC
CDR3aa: CSARDSGLAYSSSYNEQFF

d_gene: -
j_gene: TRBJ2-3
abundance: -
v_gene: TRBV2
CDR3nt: TGTGCCAGCTGCAGGAGCACAGATACGCAGTATTTT
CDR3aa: CASCRSTDTQYF

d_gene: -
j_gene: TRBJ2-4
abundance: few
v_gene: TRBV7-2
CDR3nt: TGTGCCAGCAGCCCCCAGGTTCGTGGGCTAGCCAAAAACATTCAGTACTTC
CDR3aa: CASSPQVRGLAKNIQYF

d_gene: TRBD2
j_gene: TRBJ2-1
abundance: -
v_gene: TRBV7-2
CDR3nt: TGTGCCAGCAGCTGGACTAGCGGGAGCCCGGGGACCAATGAGCAGTTCTTC
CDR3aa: CASSWTSGSPGTNEQFF

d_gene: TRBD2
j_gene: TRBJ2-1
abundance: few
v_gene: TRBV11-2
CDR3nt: TGTGCCAGCAGCTTACGGGGACTAGCGGGAAGGGGTAGAGATGAGCAGTTCTTC
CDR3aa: CASSLRGLAGRGRDEQFF

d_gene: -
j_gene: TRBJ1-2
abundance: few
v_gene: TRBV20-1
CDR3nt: TGCAGTGCTACAGGCAACTATGGCTACACCTTC
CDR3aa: CSATGNYGYTF

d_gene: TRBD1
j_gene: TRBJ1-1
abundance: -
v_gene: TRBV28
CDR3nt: TGTGCCAGCAGGTTAGGGGGCCCTAACACTGAAGCTTTCTTT
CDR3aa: CASRLGGPNTEAFF

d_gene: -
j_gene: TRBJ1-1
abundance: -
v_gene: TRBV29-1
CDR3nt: TGCAGCGTTGAGTTGAGGGCCAGGAACACTGAAGCTTTCTTT
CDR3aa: CSVELRARNTEAFF

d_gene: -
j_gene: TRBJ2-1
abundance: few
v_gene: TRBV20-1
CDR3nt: TGCAGTGCTAGGGGCTTCCTAAGCTCCTACAATGAGCAGTTCTTC
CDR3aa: CSARGFLSSYNEQFF

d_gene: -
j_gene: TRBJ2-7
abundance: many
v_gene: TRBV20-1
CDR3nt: TGCAGTGCCCCACCCTCGACAGGAGTAGGCGAGCAGTACTTC
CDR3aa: CSAPPSTGVGEQYF

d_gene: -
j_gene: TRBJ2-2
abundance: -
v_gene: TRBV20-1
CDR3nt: TGCAGTGCTAGCGGTGATTCGCGGGCGGAGAACACCGGGGAGCTGTTTTTT
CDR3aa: CSASGDSRAENTGELFF

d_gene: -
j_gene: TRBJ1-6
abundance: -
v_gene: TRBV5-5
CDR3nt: TGTGCCAGCAGCTTGGCCTCGAGCTCCTATTCACCCCTCCACTTT
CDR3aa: CASSLASSSYSPLHF

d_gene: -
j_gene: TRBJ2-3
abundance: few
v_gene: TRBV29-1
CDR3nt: TGCAGCGTTGAAGTTGCGACGAGCACAGATACGCAGTATTTT
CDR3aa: CSVEVATSTDTQYF

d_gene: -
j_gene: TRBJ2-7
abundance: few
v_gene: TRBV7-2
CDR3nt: TGTGCCAGCAGCTTAGACTCGGGCGCCTACGAGCAGTACTTC
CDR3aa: CASSLDSGAYEQYF

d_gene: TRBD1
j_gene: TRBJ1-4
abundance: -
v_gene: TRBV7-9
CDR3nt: TGTGCCAGCAGCGACAGGGGGCTTGATGAAAAACTGTTTTTT
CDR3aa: CASSDRGLDEKLFF

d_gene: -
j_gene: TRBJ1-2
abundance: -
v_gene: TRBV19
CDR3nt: TGTGCCAGTAGTTTCCGGGAGCGTATGAACTATGGCTACACCTTC
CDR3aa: CASSFRERMNYGYTF

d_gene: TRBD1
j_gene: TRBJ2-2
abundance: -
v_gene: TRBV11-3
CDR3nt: TGTGCCAGCAGCGGACAGGGGGACACCGGGGAGCTGTTTTTT
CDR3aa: CASSGQGDTGELFF

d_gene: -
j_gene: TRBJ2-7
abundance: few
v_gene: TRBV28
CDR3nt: TGTGCCAGCAGTTTATCCAGGGGTTGGTACGAGCAGTACTTC
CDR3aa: CASSLSRGWYEQYF

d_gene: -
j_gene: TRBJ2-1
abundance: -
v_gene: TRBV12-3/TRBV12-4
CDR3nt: TGTGCCAGCAGTTTAGCACTCCCCTACAATGAGCAGTTCTTC
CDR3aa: CASSLALPYNEQFF

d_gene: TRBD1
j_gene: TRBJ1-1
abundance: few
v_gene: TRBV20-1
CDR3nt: TGCAGTGCTCCCGGACAGGAGAGGCGGGGGGCTTTCTTT
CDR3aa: CSAPGQERRGAFF

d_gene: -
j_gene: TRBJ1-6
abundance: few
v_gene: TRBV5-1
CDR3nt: TGCGCCAGCAGCGGATCCCCGACGGGTTATAATTCACCCCTCCACTTT
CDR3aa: CASSGSPTGYNSPLHF

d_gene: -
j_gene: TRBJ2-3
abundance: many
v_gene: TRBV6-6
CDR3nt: TGTGCCAGCATGGGGGAGAACCCAGATACGCAGTATTTT
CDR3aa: CASMGENPDTQYF

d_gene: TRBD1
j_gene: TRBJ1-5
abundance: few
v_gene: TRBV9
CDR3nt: TGTGCCAGCAGCGCGACAGGGGTTAATCAGCCCCAGCATTTT
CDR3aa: CASSATGVNQPQHF

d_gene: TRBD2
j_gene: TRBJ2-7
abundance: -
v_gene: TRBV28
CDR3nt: TGTGCCAGCAGTCTCAAGGGAGGGGTCTCCTACGAGCAGTACTTC
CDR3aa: CASSLKGGVSYEQYF

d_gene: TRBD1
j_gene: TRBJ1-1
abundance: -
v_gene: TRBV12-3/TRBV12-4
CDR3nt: TGTGCCAGCAGTTTCGCACAGGGGGCAAGAAACACTGAAGCTTTCTTT
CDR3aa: CASSFAQGARNTEAFF

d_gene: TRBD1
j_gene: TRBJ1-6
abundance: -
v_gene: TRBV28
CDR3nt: TGTGCCAGCAGACAAGGACAGGACCTATCACCCCTCCACTTT
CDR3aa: CASRQGQDLSPLHF

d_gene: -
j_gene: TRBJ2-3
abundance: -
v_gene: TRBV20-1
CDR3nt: TGCAGTGCTAGCGAAGGCCCCTTCCTTACGCAGTATTTT
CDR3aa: CSASEGPFLTQYF

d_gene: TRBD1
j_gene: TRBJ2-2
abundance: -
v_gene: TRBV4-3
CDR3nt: TGCGCCAGCAGCAGCCAGACAGGGGTAGGAGGGGAGCTGTTTTTT
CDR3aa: CASSSQTGVGGELFF

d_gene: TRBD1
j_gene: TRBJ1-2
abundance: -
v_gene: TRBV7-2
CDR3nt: TGTGCCAGCAGCATCACAGGGGGATCTAACTATGGCTACACCTTC
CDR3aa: CASSITGGSNYGYTF

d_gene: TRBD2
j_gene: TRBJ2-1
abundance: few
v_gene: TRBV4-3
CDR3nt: TGCGCCAGCAGCTCTATAAATGTCGGGACTAGAAACGTCGAGCAGTTCTTC
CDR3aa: CASSSINVGTRNVEQFF

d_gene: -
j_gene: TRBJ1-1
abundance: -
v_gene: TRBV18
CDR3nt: TGTGCCAGCTCACCACCTGCTCAGTATATGAGCACTGAAGCTTTCTTT
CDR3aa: CASSPPAQYMSTEAFF

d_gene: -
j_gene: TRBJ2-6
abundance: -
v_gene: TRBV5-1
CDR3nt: TGCGCCAGCAGCCCAGGTGTCGTCACTGGGGCCAACGTCCTGACTTTC
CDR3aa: CASSPGVVTGANVLTF

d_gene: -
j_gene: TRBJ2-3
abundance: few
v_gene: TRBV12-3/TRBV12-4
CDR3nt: TGTGCCAGCAGTCTTGGAGAGTACCCTAGCACAGATACGCAGTATTTT
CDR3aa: CASSLGEYPSTDTQYF

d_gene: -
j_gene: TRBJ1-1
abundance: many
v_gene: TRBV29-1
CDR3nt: TGCAGCGTTGAACAACAGAGGAACACTGAAGCTTTCTTT
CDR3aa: CSVEQQRNTEAFF

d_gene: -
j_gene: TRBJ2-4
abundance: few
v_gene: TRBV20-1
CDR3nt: TGCAGTGCTAGGGGGTTAGGGGGGTACAAAAACATTCAGTACTTC
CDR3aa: CSARGLGGYKNIQYF

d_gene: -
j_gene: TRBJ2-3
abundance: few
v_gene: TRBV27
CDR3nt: TGTGCCAGCAGCCGAATATCTAGCACAGATACGCAGTATTTT
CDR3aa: CASSRISSTDTQYF

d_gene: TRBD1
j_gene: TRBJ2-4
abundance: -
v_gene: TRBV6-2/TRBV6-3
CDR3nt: TGTGCCAGCAGTTACCGCGACAGGGCGGTTTCGAACATTCAGTACTTC
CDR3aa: CASSYRDRAVSNIQYF

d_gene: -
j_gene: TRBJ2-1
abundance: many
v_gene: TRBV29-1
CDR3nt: TGCAGCGTCCCTCCCGGGGGGCCTTACAATGAGCAGTTCTTC
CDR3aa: CSVPPGGPYNEQFF

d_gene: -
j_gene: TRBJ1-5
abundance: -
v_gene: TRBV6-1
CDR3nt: TGTGCCAGCAGCCCCAAGAGGGATCAGCCCCAGCATTTT
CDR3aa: CASSPKRDQPQHF

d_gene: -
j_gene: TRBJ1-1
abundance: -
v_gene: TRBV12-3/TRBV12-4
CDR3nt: TGTGCCAGCAGTTTGGTATTGTGGAACACTGAAGCTTTCTTT
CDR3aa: CASSLVLWNTEAFF